The rows below give T cell receptor beta chains drawn from one sample of a study of blood T cell repertoires in COVID-19. The method was immunoSEQ multiplex PCR; TCRdb's version includes in-frame clones alone and lacks a portion of them. The sample has fewer than 250,000 clones, about 81% seen once. The source material was PBMCs or T cells enriched from blood (not recorded which). All receptors come from a woman under 40 who had recovered from COVID-19. CDR3s leave out the opening cysteine and the closing phenylalanine or tryptophan. A D gene is named only where the DNA matches it firmly. Size tells how often a clone was seen (once, few, many) or the class of an expanded clone, and some rows leave it out.

.	TRBV10-3	.	AISESLEDSGNTIY
few	TRBV6-5	.	ASKRREQDYGYT
.	TRBV7-9	TRBD1	ASSLVSGGDKQY
.	TRBV2	.	ASRPKDSKWVTEAF
.	TRBV27	TRBD1	ASSLRGHYGYT
.	TRBV10-3	.	AISEARGSSYNSPLH
.	TRBV5-4	TRBD1	ASSYGTGAGNTIY
.	TRBV3-1/TRBV3-2	.	ASSQGGTGELF
few	TRBV6-6	TRBD1	ASSPRGAGGAFGTGELF
.	TRBV30	TRBD2	AWRGGWQATYYNEQF
.	TRBV10-3	.	AISLSSNTEAF
.	TRBV3-1/TRBV3-2	TRBD1	ASSASGQVYGYT
.	TRBV7-7	TRBD2	ASSLKSKKAGAQSYEQY
.	TRBV9	TRBD1	ASSVRQGVQANEQF
.	TRBV19	.	ASTNRQNQPQH
.	TRBV5-1	TRBD2	ASSLGTSGATYEQY